These 13 T cell receptor beta chains came from one sample sequenced in a study of PD-L1 blockade in urothelial cancer. TCRdb's table, derived via immunoSEQ multiplex PCR, lists solely in-frame clones and lacks some. The data contain roughly 30,000 clones, roughly nine tenths of them singletons. Time point given: peripheral blood 6 weeks after treatment start. This sample comprised PBMCs, obtained around atezolizumab (anti-PD-L1) treatment. The receptor set was obtained from an older man with urothelial cancer.

The rearrangement uses TRBV7-9 and TRBJ1-1, with D possibly TRBD1 on 6 matching bases. V lost 5 bases and J lost 8, with 15 bases in between. The germline gives CDR1 SEHNR, CDR2 FQNEAQ (reference sequence). The CDR3 spans 13 residues. The CDR3 region is CASSLRGGAEAFF. The CDR3 DNA reads TGTGCCAGCAGCCTCAGAGGGGGGGCAGAAGCTTTCTTT.

The rearrangement uses TRBV9 and TRBJ2-2; 8 nucleotides align to TRBD2. This CDR3 is 16 amino acids long. CDR1 and CDR2 from the germline V gene are SGDLS and YYNGEE. V gave up 0 bases and J gave up 4 bases; unmatched junction bases: 5. In DNA form, the CDR3 reads TGTGCCAGCAGCGTAGGAGGCGGGAGGCTCACCGGGGAGCTGTTTTTT. This codes for CASSVGGGRLTGELFF.

This clone ranks as medium-sized. Here the CDR3 reads CASSPEGQAITESEQFF. The CDR3 DNA reads as TGTGCCAGCAGCCCGGAGGGACAGGCCATTACAGAGTCTGAGCAGTTCTTC. V usage is TRBV7-9 and J usage is TRBJ2-1; TRBD1 agrees at 8 bases. This CDR3 is 17 amino acids long. Unmatched junction bases numbered 18, after V lost 5 bases and J lost 9 bases. Germline loops: CDR1 SEHNR, CDR2 FQNEAQ (reference sequence).

This chain joins TRBV19 and TRBJ1-5, with D possibly TRBD1 on 6 matching bases. This CDR3 region has 14 residues. Looked up from germline, CDR1 is LNHDA and CDR2 is SQIVND (reference sequence). Trimming cost V 7 bases and J 15 bases, with 25 bases left between them. Here the CDR3 reads CASKAPGQVLFRHF. For the CDR3, the DNA is TGTGCCAGTAAGGCTCCGGGACAAGTCTTGTTCCGGCATTTT.

The chain recombines TRBV11-2 with TRBJ2-7; D is possibly TRBD2 (5 bases). V dropped 2 bases and J dropped 7 bases, with 12 bases sitting between them. Looked up from germline, CDR1 is SGHAT and CDR2 is FQNNGV. This CDR3 region has 13 residues. The CDR3 nucleotides are TGTGCCAGCAGCTTAACCGGGGTTGGAGAGCAGTACTTC. Its protein product is CASSLTGVGEQYF.

The gene calls are TRBV5-1 and TRBJ2-1; perhaps TRBD2 as D (6 bases). The V end was cut by 0 bases, the J end by 5 bases, with 15 bases between. The germline gives CDR1 SGHRS, CDR2 YFSETQ. CDR3 length equals 16 residues. In DNA form, the CDR3 reads TGCGCCAGCAGCTTGGGGTGGACTATTGTTAACAATGAGCAGTTCTTC. As protein: CASSLGWTIVNNEQFF.

This clone was detected only once. This chain connects TRBV29-1 to TRBJ1-5; maybe TRBD1 (6 bases). Germline lookup yields CDR1 SQVTM and CDR2 ANQGSEA. The CDR3 covers 13 residues. The germline V and J ends were trimmed by 7 bases and 3 bases, with 13 bases remaining between them. DNA for the CDR3: TGCAGCGCCAAGGACAGTCTCAATCAGCCCCAGCATTTT. It specifies CSAKDSLNQPQHF.

The V call is TRBV30, the J call TRBJ2-5, with 15 bases that match TRBD2. Germline assignment: CDR1 GTSNPN and CDR2 SVGIG (reference sequence). V trimming: 5 bases; J trimming: 4 bases; junction bases outside the gene matches: 8. The CDR3 runs 16 residues. The CDR3 is CAWGSWTSGRGETQYF. The CDR3 DNA sequence: TGTGCCTGGGGTTCCTGGACTAGCGGGAGGGGAGAGACCCAGTACTTC.

V and J are TRBV23-1 and TRBJ2-7; D is perhaps TRBD2 (5 bases). TRBV23-1 is flagged as an ORF with uncertain function. There are 14 residues in the CDR3. Deletions cut 0 bases from V and 2 bases from J, with 8 bases between. This CDR3 reads CASSQSWGAYEQYF. CDR3 DNA: TGCGCCAGCAGTCAATCCTGGGGAGCCTACGAGCAGTACTTC.

This chain links TRBV9 with TRBJ2-5, with 8 bases matching TRBD2. CDR3 length equals 16 residues. Germline loops: CDR1 SGDLS, CDR2 YYNGEE. The junction had 6 bases not matched to a gene; V was cut back by 0 bases and J by 2 bases. The CDR3 sequence is CASSVGLASGQETQYF. The CDR3 DNA reads as TGTGCCAGCAGCGTAGGCCTCGCTAGCGGGCAAGAGACCCAGTACTTC.

This chain joins TRBV30 and TRBJ2-1; TRBD2 matches at 7 bases. Germline CDR1 reads GTSNPN; CDR2 reads SVGIG (reference sequence). The CDR3 contains 12 residues. The ends lost 2 bases at V and 15 bases at J; junction bases unmatched: 10. The CDR3 coding sequence is TGTGCCTGGAGTAAAGAGGGAGGGTCATGGTTCTTC. The encoded protein is CAWSKEGGSWFF.

This chain joins TRBV10-2 and TRBJ2-1, with D perhaps matching TRBD2 (6 bases). From germline, CDR1 is WSHSY and CDR2 SAAADI. CDR3 length equals 13 residues. V was cut by 6 bases and J by 10 bases, with 16 bases left in between. The CDR3 DNA reads TGCGCCAGCAGAGGTGCTAGCGTGAGGGAGCAGTTCTTC. It codes for CASRGASVREQFF.

The chain has TRBV6-1 and TRBJ2-3; 8 bases map to TRBD2. This CDR3 comprises 13 residues. V lost 8 bases and J lost 2; bases outside the gene matches: 3. Germline CDR1 is MNHNS and CDR2 is SASEGT. The CDR3 spells CASPGGDTDTQYF. In DNA form, the CDR3 reads TGTGCCAGCCCCGGGGGGGACACAGATACGCAGTATTTT.